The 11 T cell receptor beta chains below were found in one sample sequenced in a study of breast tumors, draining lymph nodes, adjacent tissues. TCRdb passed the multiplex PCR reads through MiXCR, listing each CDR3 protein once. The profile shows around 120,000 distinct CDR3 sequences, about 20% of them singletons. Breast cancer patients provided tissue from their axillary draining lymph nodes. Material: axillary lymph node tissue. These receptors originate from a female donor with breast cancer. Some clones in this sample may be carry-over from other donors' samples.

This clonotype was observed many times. The CDR3 is CANSRDISYEQYF. Here the CDR3 DNA reads TGTGCCAATAGCCGGGACATCTCCTACGAGCAGTACTTC. The gene calls are TRBV6-1 and TRBJ2-7, with a possible D match to TRBD1 (6 bases). The germline V gene encodes CDR1 MNHNS and CDR2 SASEGT. V lost 10 bases and J 0 bases, leaving 13 bases between the germline ends. The CDR3 totals 13 residues.

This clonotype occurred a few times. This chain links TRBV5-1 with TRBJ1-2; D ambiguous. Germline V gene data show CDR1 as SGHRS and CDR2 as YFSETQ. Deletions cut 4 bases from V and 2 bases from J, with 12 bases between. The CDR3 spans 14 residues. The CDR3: CASSPHSRNYGYTF. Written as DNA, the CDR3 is TGCGCCAGCAGCCCCCACTCGAGAAACTATGGCTACACCTTC.

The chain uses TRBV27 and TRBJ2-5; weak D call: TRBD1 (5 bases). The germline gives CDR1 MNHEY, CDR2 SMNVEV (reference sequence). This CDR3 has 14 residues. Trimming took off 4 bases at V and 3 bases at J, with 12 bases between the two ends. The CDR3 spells CASSSGTGKETQYF. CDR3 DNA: TGTGCCAGCAGTTCGGGCACAGGAAAAGAGACCCAGTACTTC.

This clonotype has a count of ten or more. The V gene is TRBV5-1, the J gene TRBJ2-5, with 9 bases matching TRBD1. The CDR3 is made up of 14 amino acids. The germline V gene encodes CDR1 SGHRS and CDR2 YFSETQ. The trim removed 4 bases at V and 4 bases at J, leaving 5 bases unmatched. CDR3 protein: CASSAGTGRETQYF. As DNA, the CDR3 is TGCGCCAGCAGCGCCGGGACAGGGCGAGAGACCCAGTACTTC.

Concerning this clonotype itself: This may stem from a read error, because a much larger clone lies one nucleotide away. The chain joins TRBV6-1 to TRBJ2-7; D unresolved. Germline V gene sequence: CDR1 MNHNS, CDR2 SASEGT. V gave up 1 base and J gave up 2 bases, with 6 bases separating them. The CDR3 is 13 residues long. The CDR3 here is CASSEGNAYEQYF. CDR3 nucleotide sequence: TGTGCCAGCAGTGAAGGAAATGCCTACGAGCAGTACTTC.

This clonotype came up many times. CDR3 residues: CSAAGHGEQYF. CDR3 bases: TGCAGTGCTGCAGGGCATGGCGAGCAGTACTTC. V is TRBV20-1 and J is TRBJ2-7; TRBD1 is a possible D gene (5 bases). Trimming removed 5 bases from V and 6 bases from J, with 11 bases in between. CDR3 length: 11 amino acids. Germline V gives CDR1 DFQATT, CDR2 SNEGSKA (reference sequence).

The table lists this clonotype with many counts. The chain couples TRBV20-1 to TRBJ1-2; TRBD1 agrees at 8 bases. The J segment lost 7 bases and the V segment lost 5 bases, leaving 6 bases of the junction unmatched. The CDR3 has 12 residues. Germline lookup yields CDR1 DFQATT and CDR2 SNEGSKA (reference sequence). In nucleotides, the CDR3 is TGCAGTGCTGGGCCGACAGGGGTTGGCTACACCTTC. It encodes CSAGPTGVGYTF.

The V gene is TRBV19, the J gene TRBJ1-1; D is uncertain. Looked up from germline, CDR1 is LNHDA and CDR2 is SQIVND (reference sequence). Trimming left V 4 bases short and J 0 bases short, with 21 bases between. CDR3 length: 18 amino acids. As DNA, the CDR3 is TGTGCCAGTAGTACTGATTACGGACGCCAACTAATGAACACTGAAGCTTTCTTT. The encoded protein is CASSTDYGRQLMNTEAFF.

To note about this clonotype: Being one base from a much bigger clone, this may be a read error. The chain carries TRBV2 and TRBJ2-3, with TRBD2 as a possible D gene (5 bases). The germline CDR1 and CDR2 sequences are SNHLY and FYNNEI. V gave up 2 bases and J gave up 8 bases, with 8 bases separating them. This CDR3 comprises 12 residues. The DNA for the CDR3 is TGTGCCAGCAGTGAAATCCGGGGTACGCAGTATTTT. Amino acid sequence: CASSEIRGTQYF.

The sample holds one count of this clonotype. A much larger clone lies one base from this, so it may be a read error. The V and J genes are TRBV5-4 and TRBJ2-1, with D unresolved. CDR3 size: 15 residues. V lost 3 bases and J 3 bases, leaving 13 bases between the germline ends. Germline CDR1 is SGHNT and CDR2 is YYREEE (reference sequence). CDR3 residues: CASSSTQRFYNEQFF. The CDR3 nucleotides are TGTGCCAGCAGCTCGACCCAACGCTTCTACAATGAGCAGTTCTTC.

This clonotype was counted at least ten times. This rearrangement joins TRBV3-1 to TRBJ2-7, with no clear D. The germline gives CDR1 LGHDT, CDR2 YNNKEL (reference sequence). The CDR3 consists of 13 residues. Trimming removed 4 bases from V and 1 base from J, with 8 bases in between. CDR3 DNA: TGTGCCAGCAGCCCGACGTCTTCCTACGAGCAGTACTTC. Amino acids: CASSPTSSYEQYF.